This is a list of T cell receptor beta chains from one sample in a study of blood T cell repertoires in COVID-19. Generated by immunoSEQ multiplex PCR, the TCRdb table keeps only in-frame clones and is missing some. The sample consists of 30,000 or so clones, 85% to 90% of them appearing once. Specimen: peripheral blood. The origin of the receptors is an elderly man with acute or convalescent COVID-19. CDR3s include the opening cysteine and the closing phenylalanine or tryptophan. The D gene is left open where the match is weak. Size is omitted from some rows. Given values are once, few, many or a class for expanded clones.

15	TRBV18	TRBJ2-6	-	-	TGTGCCAGCTCACGCGCCAACTCTGGGGCCAACGTCCTGACTTTC	CASSRANSGANVLTF
13	TRBV12-3/TRBV12-4	TRBJ1-6	-	-	TGTGCCAGCAGCCGGGAATCCAATTCACCCCTCCACTTT	CASSRESNSPLHF
17	TRBV7-3	TRBJ2-5	once	TRBD2	TGTGCCAGCAGCTTAAGGGGGGGACTAGCCTCTCGGGAGACCCAGTACTTC	CASSLRGGLASRETQYF
13	TRBV19	TRBJ1-4	-	-	TGTGCCAGTACTCTCCGGGGAGATGAAAAACTGTTTTTT	CASTLRGDEKLFF
14	TRBV2	TRBJ1-2	-	TRBD1	TGTGCCAGCAGCGAAGACAGGGCTAACTATGGCTACACCTTC	CASSEDRANYGYTF
15	TRBV4-1	TRBJ2-2	-	TRBD1	TGCGCCAGCAGCCATTGGGGACAGGGGGCCGGGGAGCTGTTTTTT	CASSHWGQGAGELFF
15	TRBV28	TRBJ2-5	-	TRBD1	TGTGCCAGCAGTACCCGACAGGGACCTCAAGAGACCCAGTACTTC	CASSTRQGPQETQYF
12	TRBV19	TRBJ1-2	-	-	TGTGCCAGTAGTCTTCAGGGGACGGGCTACACCTTC	CASSLQGTGYTF
16	TRBV14	TRBJ1-2	-	TRBD1	TGTGCCAGCAGCGCCCACCTCGGACAGGGGGTTTTTGGCTACACCTTC	CASSAHLGQGVFGYTF
16	TRBV4-2	TRBJ1-4	-	-	TGTGCCAGCAGCCCCGCGGCGGCGACAACTAATGAAAAACTGTTTTTT	CASSPAAATTNEKLFF
13	TRBV12-3/TRBV12-4	TRBJ1-4	-	-	TGTGCCAGCAGTCTGGACAGCAGTGAAAAACTGTTTTTT	CASSLDSSEKLFF
16	TRBV25-1	TRBJ1-2	-	-	TGTGCCAGCAGTGAATTAGGGGTCACAACTAACTATGGCTACACCTTC	CASSELGVTTNYGYTF
17	TRBV7-9	TRBJ1-1	-	-	TGTGCCAGCAGCTTAGAAGGGGGTGGGGCAGAGAACACTGAAGCTTTCTTT	CASSLEGGGAENTEAFF
13	TRBV9	TRBJ2-1	once	-	TGTGCCAGCAGCGGGAGCAGGGTCAATGAGCAGTTCTTC	CASSGSRVNEQFF
17	TRBV3-1/TRBV3-2	TRBJ2-5	once	TRBD2	TGTGCCAGCACCGAACGGACTAGCGGGGTGAACAGCGAGACCCAGTACTTC	CASTERTSGVNSETQYF
11	TRBV20-1	TRBJ1-1	-	-	TGCAGTGCTAGGGCTCAGGGGGAAGCTTTCTTT	CSARAQGEAFF
13	TRBV9	TRBJ1-2	-	TRBD1	TGTGCCAGCAGCCTGACAGGGGTCTATGGCTACACCTTC	CASSLTGVYGYTF
14	TRBV3-1/TRBV3-2	TRBJ1-1	-	-	TGTGCCAGCAGCCTCTCGGGAGGAAACACTGAAGCTTTCTTT	CASSLSGGNTEAFF
14	TRBV19	TRBJ2-5	once	-	TGTGCCAGTAGTATTAACAGGGAAGACCGGACCCAGTACTTC	CASSINREDRTQYF
16	TRBV11-3	TRBJ2-3	-	TRBD2	TGTGCCAGCAGCTCGGTAGCGGGGGGGCGCACAGATACGCAGTATTTT	CASSSVAGGRTDTQYF
15	TRBV5-1	TRBJ2-7	-	TRBD1	TGCGCCAGCAGCCGGGACAGGGTTAGCCCCTACGAGCAGTACTTC	CASSRDRVSPYEQYF
13	TRBV7-9	TRBJ2-5	-	-	TGTGCCAGCAGCTTAGGGGGGCGAGAGACCCAGTACTTC	CASSLGGRETQYF
15	TRBV6-5	TRBJ1-3	once	-	TGTGCCAGCAGTTACGGAGGCTTTTTCGGAAACACCATATATTTT	CASSYGGFFGNTIYF
16	TRBV7-9	TRBJ2-7	-	TRBD1	TGTGCCAGCAGCTTCTGGACAGGGGGCCTGAGTATGGAGCAGTACTTC	CASSFWTGGLSMEQYF
14	TRBV30	TRBJ2-3	-	-	TGTGCCTGGAGTGAGGGACTTAGCACAGATACGCAGTATTTT	CAWSEGLSTDTQYF
15	TRBV10-2	TRBJ2-3	once	-	TGCGCCAGCAGTGATCTCGGCGGGTCGACAGATACGCAGTATTTT	CASSDLGGSTDTQYF
14	TRBV5-1	TRBJ2-5	-	-	TGCGCCAGCAGCCGCCCCGCTACAGGGGAGACCCAGTACTTC	CASSRPATGETQYF
13	TRBV9	TRBJ2-1	once	TRBD2	TGTGCCAGCAGCGGACTAGCGGGGTCGGAGCAGTTCTTC	CASSGLAGSEQFF
15	TRBV7-2	TRBJ2-7	few	TRBD1	TGTGCCAGCAGTCTTACCGGACAGGGAACCTACGAGCAGTACTTC	CASSLTGQGTYEQYF
16	TRBV7-2	TRBJ2-1	-	-	TGTGCCAGCAGCTACGGCGGGGTGCTCTCCTACAATGAGCAGTTCTTC	CASSYGGVLSYNEQFF
16	TRBV6-1	TRBJ2-7	-	TRBD2	TGTGCCAGCAGTGCCCCGGGGGGGTGGAGGTCCTACGAGCAGTACTTC	CASSAPGGWRSYEQYF
15	TRBV18	TRBJ1-6	once	TRBD1	TGTGCCAGCTCACTATGGGACAGCTATAATTCACCCCTCCACTTT	CASSLWDSYNSPLHF
15	TRBV28	TRBJ1-4	-	TRBD1	TGTGCCAGCAGTTACCCGGGACAGCCTAATGAAAAACTGTTTTTT	CASSYPGQPNEKLFF
15	TRBV5-1	TRBJ1-2	once	TRBD1	TGCGCCAGCAGCTTGGGGACAGGGAATCAATATGGCTACACCTTC	CASSLGTGNQYGYTF
13	TRBV24-1	TRBJ1-2	-	TRBD1	TGTGCCACCAGTGACTGGACAGGGGAGGGCTACACCTTC	CATSDWTGEGYTF
15	TRBV15	TRBJ2-3	-	-	TGTGCCACCAGCAGAGAAAGCAGGGACACAGATACGCAGTATTTT	CATSRESRDTDTQYF
15	TRBV10-3	TRBJ2-2	-	TRBD2	TGTGCCATCAGTGGGACTAGCGGGGGTACCGGGGAGCTGTTTTTT	CAISGTSGGTGELFF
14	TRBV9	TRBJ2-7	-	-	TGTGCCAGCAGCGCGAGGGTAGTCTCCTACGAGCAGTACTTC	CASSARVVSYEQYF
16	TRBV5-1	TRBJ1-1	-	-	TGCGCCAGCAGCTTGGAGGGGGGGCGCGAGAACACTGAAGCTTTCTTT	CASSLEGGRENTEAFF
16	TRBV19	TRBJ1-4	-	-	TGTGCCAGTAGTATAGATGTCCTGGCGGAAAATGAAAAACTGTTTTTT	CASSIDVLAENEKLFF
14	TRBV7-9	TRBJ1-2	once	-	TGTGCCAGCAGCCCGGGACTGCTTAACTATGGCTACACCTTC	CASSPGLLNYGYTF
13	TRBV10-1	TRBJ1-5	-	-	TGCGCCATCTCGCAGGTTAGCAATCAGCCCCAGCATTTT	CAISQVSNQPQHF
13	TRBV6-4	TRBJ2-5	-	-	TGTGCCAGCAGTGCTCTAGCTGGAGAGACCCAGTACTTC	CASSALAGETQYF
15	TRBV7-7	TRBJ2-1	-	TRBD2	TGTGCCAGCAGCTTAACTAGCGGGGTTTACAATGAGCAGTTCTTC	CASSLTSGVYNEQFF
14	TRBV19	TRBJ1-6	-	-	TGTGCCAGTAGTATAGGAACGAACTCTTCACCCCTCCACTTT	CASSIGTNSSPLHF
16	TRBV5-1	TRBJ1-1	-	-	TGCGCCAGCAGCTTGGGGGCCGTGGGAGGGAATGGTGAAGCTTTCTTT	CASSLGAVGGNGEAFF
13	TRBV19	TRBJ2-3	-	TRBD1	TGTGCCACCCGCGGACAGGGTCCAGATACGCAGTATTTT	CATRGQGPDTQYF
15	TRBV30	TRBJ2-5	-	TRBD1	TGTGCCTGGAGTCAAGGGACAGGGGGTCAAGAGACCCAGTACTTC	CAWSQGTGGQETQYF
16	TRBV27	TRBJ2-2	-	TRBD2	TGTGCCAGCAGACTAGCGGGGAGCGGGAACACCGGGGAGCTGTTTTTT	CASRLAGSGNTGELFF
16	TRBV5-1	TRBJ2-5	-	-	TGCGCCAGCAGCTTGGACGCGGCCCTAACCCAAGAGACCCAGTACTTC	CASSLDAALTQETQYF
16	TRBV11-2	TRBJ2-1	-	TRBD2	TGTGCCAGCAGCCGGAGGGGCGGGAGGACCTACAATGAGCAGTTCTTC	CASSRRGGRTYNEQFF
14	TRBV6-5	TRBJ1-1	-	TRBD1	TGTGCCAGCAGGTCCAGGGGGTTGAACACTGAAGCTTTCTTT	CASRSRGLNTEAFF
15	TRBV5-5	TRBJ2-3	-	-	TGTGCCAGCAGCTTGCGGGGGTATTACATAGATACGCAGTATTTT	CASSLRGYYIDTQYF
17	TRBV28	TRBJ1-2	-	-	TGTGCCAGCAGAGGGGACCAGGGACTGATGGGCTACTATGGCTACACCTTC	CASRGDQGLMGYYGYTF